This TCR beta chain was sequenced for a study of T-cell memory formation after mild COVID-19 (dated by TCRdb to about 2021). For the wider study: TCR sequence clusters from the two donors were found to be largely donor specific. T-cell clones expanding and contracting after mild COVID-19 in a couple of donors were tracked by longitudinal TCRalpha and TCRbeta repertoire sequencing. Two young, previously healthy adult volunteers made up the cohort, one male and one female. What the work shows at the level of the full study, not this receptor alone: Balanced CD4/CD8 phenotypes were observed for clones contracting from day 15 to 85, whereas a bias towards CD4+ was observed for a second wave of clones expanding from day 15 to 37. Contracting CD4+ clones were found mainly in CM and EM memory subsets, while CD8+ clones were enriched in EMRA. Only two mild cases were covered in the study, and larger cohorts including severe cases with pre-infection samples were considered necessary. The second-wave clones that peaked on day 37 were not confirmed to be SARS-CoV-2 specific. Some responding clones were detected in pre-infection memory, suggesting pre-existing cross-reactive memory T cells joined the SARS-CoV-2 response.

Looking up the germline V gene yields CDR1 MNHEY and CDR2 SVGEGT. The CDR3 sequence holds 14 residues, the cysteine and phenylalanine included. Only CDR3 DNA is held: 42 bases, read in frame from base 1. Deletion took 6 bases off V and 1 base off J, with a span of 10 bases between the germline ends. This sample was sequenced with an Illumina NovaSeq 6000. TCRalpha and TCRbeta cDNA libraries were constructed by 5'RACE with constant-segment primers, with sample barcodes and unique molecular identifiers being introduced. RNA was extracted from every sample with Trizol reagent. Libraries were amplified in two PCR steps, with a second sample barcode and Illumina TruSeq adapters added in the second step. Libraries were sequenced on an Illumina NovaSeq with 2 x 150 bp paired-end reads. Turning to the authors' computational methods: Reads were demultiplexed and collapsed into UMI-guided consensus sequences with migec v1.2.7. Using mixcr v2.1.11, UMI consensuses were aligned to TRA and TRB V and J templates and then assembled into clonotypes. Expanded or contracted clonotypes were those called significant by both edgeR and NoisET, with noise models trained on biological replicates. edgeR calls used a false discovery rate-adjusted p below 0.01 and a log2 fold-change threshold of 1. As an exploratory analysis of dynamics, max-normalized trajectories of the 1000 most abundant clonotypes were examined with PCA combined with hierarchical clustering. The CD4 or CD8 phenotype of responding clones was assigned using the separately sequenced CD4+ and CD8+ repertoires. The public reads were reprocessed in TCRdb via fastp at Q25 and MiXCR, keeping in-frame beta chains. Identical CDR3 protein sequences are pooled into one entry, listed with their most common genes and DNA. These V and J calls derive from TCRdb rather than the authors' analysis. The sample table contains over 350,000 distinct CDR3 sequences; only one count was recorded for 15% to 20% of them. The ten largest clones represent around a fifth of the sample.

This clonotype was detected ten times or more. Its antigen is currently not known. The record has no base qualities; no much larger clone is one base away. Ficoll-Paque density gradient centrifugation was the method used to isolate PBMCs. Source material: PBMCs or a T cell subset sorted from them (not recorded which). The rearranged segments are TRBV6-2 or TRBV6-3 and TRBJ2-4, with the D gene not confidently named. This sequence originates from a man between 18 and 29 years old who had mild COVID-19 (a few samples of this study predate the infection). The sample titles of this study are shuffled in the database, so cell type and time point are left out; the donor was told from shared clones. The DNA is as follows: TGTGCCAGCAGCCTTTCCGGGGCCAAAAACATTCAGTACTTC. Its translation is CASSLSGAKNIQYF.